Described below is a single T cell receptor beta chain sequence and its context. Every PCR was spiked with synthetic TCR analog templates. The table came from immunoSEQ multiplex PCR; TCRdb's copy has only in-frame clones and leaves some out. This sample has around 82,000 clones, with less than 90% found just once. The data stem from a study of PD-L1 blockade in urothelial cancer. Looking at the study overall: Atezolizumab 1,200 mg was given intravenously every 3 weeks, starting 2014. Analysis of blood occurred 3 weeks (second dose) and 6 weeks after treatment start.

Germline trimming cut 3 bases from V and 3 bases from J; bases unmatched to any gene: 9. The germline V gene encodes CDR1 MGHRA and CDR2 YSYEKL. The CDR3 runs 16 residues. Time point specified: pretreatment peripheral blood. V and J are TRBV4-1 and TRBJ2-7; 9 bases are shared with TRBD1. The sequenced sample was PBMCs, obtained around atezolizumab (anti-PD-L1) treatment. This sequence originates from a man aged 60 to 75 with urothelial cancer. The CDR3 is CASSQGRTGAIYEQYF. DNA of the CDR3: TGCGCCAGCAGCCAGGGGAGGACAGGGGCAATCTACGAGCAGTACTTC.